The TCR beta chain under discussion was sequenced for a study of T cell responses to AZD1222 COVID-19 vaccine. Study results and caveats: Clonal diversity may have been underestimated in mostly white British donors. Of the AZD1222 recipients, only five to seven were seropositive at baseline.

The data were produced by immunoSEQ multiplex PCR, yet TCRdb's version contains in-frame clones alone and is incomplete. The table shows 180,000 or so clones, with 92% occurring only once. Only one count was recorded for this clone. Its specificity is not known. CDR1 is KGHDR and CDR2 is SFDVKD in the germline V gene. The CDR3 totals 16 residues. The V gene lost 6 bases and the J gene lost 8 bases, with 22 bases spanning the gap. This chain connects TRBV24-1 to TRBJ2-1; D possibly corresponds to TRBD2 (6 bases). This receptor was taken from an adult who received the AZD1222 COVID-19 vaccine. The starting material was peripheral blood, obtained 28 days after the second AZD1222 dose. The chain's CDR3 is CATSRRAYARGDEQFF. The CDR3 coding sequence is TGTGCCACCAGTCGGAGGGCCTACGCGCGAGGCGATGAGCAGTTCTTC.